This T cell receptor (beta chain) was profiled in a study of shared clonotypes between healthy human individuals. Each PCR replicate from the sorted subsets contained about 210 ng DNA, which is about 30,000 T cell genomes. Original analysis: Owing to the provision of junction-only sequences devoid of quality scores by immunoSEQ, filtering differed. Produced via immunoSEQ multiplex PCR; TCRdb's table is partial and in-frame only. For V, J and clone size, that table is used; D and trimming come from the DNA. The profile shows around 600,000 clones, approximately 96% of them singletons. CD45RO negativity and positive selection for CCR7 defined naive CD8 cells, a population that excluded terminally differentiated effector memory CD45RA+ cells. Donors were healthy HIV-negative adults without recent acute infections or vaccinations. The CDR3 runs to 14 residues. The germline CDR1 and CDR2 sequences are PRHDT and FYEKMQ (reference sequence).

The specimen was naive CD8+ T cells sorted from blood. The genes are TRBV13 and TRBJ2-5; TRBD2 matches 10 bases. The J call may be mistaken, given a closer DNA end match to TRBJ2-7. This TCR came from a woman aged 25 to 39 in good health. The CDR3 reads CASSTGLATYEQYF. CDR3 nucleotides: TGTGCCAGCAGCACGGGACTAGCGACCTACGAGCAGTACTTC.